The 18 T cell receptor beta chains below were found in one sample sequenced in a study of Graves' ophthalmopathy and Graves' hyperthyroidism. TCR beta CDR3 regions were amplified from RNA transcripts. Scientists carried out first-round RT-PCR using HTBI primers and then a second-round multiplex PCR. From the multiplex PCR reads, TCRdb called clonotypes with MiXCR, one entry per CDR3 protein. Among over a million distinct CDR3 sequences listed, less than 45% were seen once. The sequenced material came from peripheral blood or thyroid tissue (not recorded which). The receptors come from an adult man with Graves' hyperthyroidism.

This clonotype has at least ten counts. The rearrangement joins TRBV29-1 to TRBJ1-1; tentative D call: TRBD1 (6 bases). Germline V CDR1 and CDR2: SQVTM, ANQGSEA. The V end was cut by 6 bases, the J end by 4 bases, with 24 bases between. The CDR3 extends over 16 amino acids. The CDR3 nucleotides are TGCAGCGTGCCTCCTAGTACAGGGAAGGTCGGCACTGAAGCTTTCTTT. Translation gives CSVPPSTGKVGTEAFF.

This clonotype occurred many times. This CDR3 is CASSPEGSGVTGELFF. The CDR3 DNA sequence: TGTGCCAGCAGCCCAGAGGGTAGCGGGGTCACCGGGGAGCTGTTTTTT. The V gene is TRBV7-8, the J gene TRBJ2-2, with 8 bases identical to TRBD2. CDR1 and CDR2 (germline): SGHVS, FQNEAQ. V was pared by 5 bases and J by 4 bases, with 9 bases of the junction left unmatched. The CDR3 is 16 amino acids.

At least ten counts were recorded for this clonotype. The chain is built from TRBV2 and TRBJ1-4; 7 bases line up with TRBD1. This CDR3 is built from 14 residues. Germline CDR1 and CDR2: SNHLY and FYNNEI. Trimming cost V 5 bases and J 6 bases; bases outside gene matches: 6. The CDR3 nucleotides are TGTGCCAGCAGTTCCGGGACAGACGATGAAAAACTGTTTTTT. The encoded protein is CASSSGTDDEKLFF.

This clonotype has a count of ten or more. The chain recombines TRBV12-3 or TRBV12-4 with TRBJ1-6; 8 bases line up with TRBD1. CDR3 length: 14 residues. The ends lost 3 bases at V and 10 bases at J; junction bases unmatched: 5. CDR3 bases: TGTGCCAGCAGTTTCGACAGGGGAAGCTCACCCCTCCACTTT. Translated: CASSFDRGSSPLHF.

This CDR3 is CASSQANGRRNEQYF. The CDR3 DNA follows: TGTGCCAGCAGCCAGGCCAACGGGAGACGGAACGAGCAGTACTTC. This chain links TRBV3-1 with TRBJ2-7; D possibly corresponds to TRBD2 (6 bases). Germline V gives CDR1 LGHDT, CDR2 YNNKEL (reference sequence). V lost 3 bases to trimming and J lost 5 bases, with 17 bases between them. The CDR3 loop spans 15 amino acids.

This clonotype appeared many times. The genes are TRBV7-8 and TRBJ1-2, with 7 bases aligning to TRBD1. V was clipped by 3 bases and J by 8 bases; unmatched bases: 9. Germline V gives CDR1 SGHVS, CDR2 FQNEAQ. The CDR3 extends over 14 amino acids. CDR3 protein: CASSFEGGGGGYTF. The CDR3 DNA reads as TGTGCCAGCAGCTTCGAAGGGGGCGGTGGCGGCTACACCTTC.

This clonotype occurred a few times. The chain employs TRBV18 and TRBJ2-7; D gene unclear. This CDR3 has 12 residues. Per germline, CDR1 KGHSH and CDR2 LQKENI. The V end was cut by 2 bases, the J end by 7 bases, with 9 bases between. CDR3 sequence: CASSPVEAEQYF. The CDR3 coding sequence is TGTGCCAGCTCACCAGTTGAGGCGGAGCAGTACTTC.

The V and J genes are TRBV14 and TRBJ1-4, with D perhaps matching TRBD1 (5 bases). CDR1 is SGHDN, CDR2 FVKESK, per germline. The CDR3 is 15 residues long. Trimming took off 1 base at V and 6 bases at J, with 12 bases between the two ends. Here the CDR3 reads CASSQGGRADEKLFF. The CDR3 nucleotides read TGTGCCAGCAGCCAAGGTGGCAGGGCGGATGAAAAACTGTTTTTT. Full variable domain (remainder filled in from reference TRBV14 and TRBJ1-4): EAGVTQFPSHSVIEKGQTVTLRCDPISGHDNLYWYRRVMGKEIKFLLHFVKESKQDESGMPNNRFLAERTGGTYSTLKVQPAELEDSGVYFCASSQGGRADEKLFFGSGTQLSVL.

This clonotype was found many times. The J gene is TRBJ2-7, the V gene TRBV7-9, with D uncertain. The CDR3 is made up of 12 amino acids. The ends were cut back, 5 bases at V and 5 bases at J, with 10 bases in the middle. CDR1 and CDR2 from the germline V gene are SEHNR and FQNEAQ (reference sequence). The CDR3 DNA follows: TGTGCCAGCAGCCCACCAAGCGACGAGCAGTACTTC. Translation gives CASSPPSDEQYF.

The rearrangement joins TRBV9 to TRBJ2-7; 11 bases map to TRBD1. Germline loops: CDR1 SGDLS, CDR2 YYNGEE. The J segment lost 4 bases and the V segment lost 4 bases, leaving 10 bases of the junction unmatched. The CDR3 is 16 residues long. CDR3: CASSQETGTGGYEQYF. The CDR3 nucleotides read TGTGCCAGCAGCCAAGAAACCGGGACAGGGGGATACGAGCAGTACTTC.

As regards this clonotype: Compared with germline, one end of the junction differs, possibly owing to a read error. For the CDR3, the DNA is TGCGCCAGCAGCCCAGAGTCGAACGCCGGGGAGCTGTTTTTT. It specifies CASSPESNAGELFF. The chain joins TRBV5-1 to TRBJ2-2; D not resolved. Germline CDR1 and CDR2: SGHRS and YFSETQ. The CDR3 is 14 amino acids.

CDR3 DNA: TGCGCCAGCAGCTTAGCCGGGTCTCCCAACTATGGCTACACCTTC. Translating gives CASSLAGSPNYGYTF. This rearrangement joins TRBV5-1 to TRBJ1-2, with unresolved D. Trimming pared 2 bases from V and 2 bases from J, leaving 13 bases between. CDR1 and CDR2 from the germline V gene are SGHRS and YFSETQ. The CDR3 runs 15 residues.

This clonotype occurred a few times. The chain carries TRBV20-1 and TRBJ2-5; no reliable D call. CDR3 length: 9 amino acids. Germline V lookup: CDR1 DFQATT, CDR2 SNEGSKA (reference sequence). Trimming pared 6 bases from V and 2 bases from J, leaving 1 base between. CDR3 sequence reads: CSAQETQYF. The CDR3 DNA is TGCAGTGCACAAGAGACCCAGTACTTC.

This clonotype showed up many times. This chain links TRBV20-1 with TRBJ1-1; tentatively, D is TRBD1 (6 bases). In germline, CDR1 is DFQATT, CDR2 SNEGSKA (reference sequence). The ends were cut back, 3 bases at V and 0 bases at J, with 14 bases in the middle. The CDR3 totals 15 residues. This CDR3 is CSASETGQMNTEAFF. The CDR3, as DNA: TGCAGTGCTAGTGAGACAGGTCAGATGAACACTGAAGCTTTCTTT.

V is TRBV7-9 and J is TRBJ1-6; D may be TRBD1 (5 bases). This CDR3 has 13 amino acids. Trimming removed 8 bases at V and 11 bases at J, with 16 bases between. CDR1 is SEHNR and CDR2 is FQNEAQ in the germline V gene (reference sequence). The CDR3 reads CASGRDRNTPLHF. CDR3 coding DNA: TGTGCCAGCGGCCGGGACCGCAACACACCCCTCCACTTT.

The table lists this clonotype with a few counts. This rearrangement joins TRBV29-1 to TRBJ1-1; TRBD1 might be the D (6 bases). This CDR3 region has 10 residues. Trimming left V 6 bases short and J 11 bases short, with 13 bases between. Germline CDR1 and CDR2: SQVTM and ANQGSEA. CDR3 sequence (DNA): TGCAGCGTGGTACAGGGATCGGCTTTCTTT. It yields the protein CSVVQGSAFF.

This clonotype was recorded at least ten times. The CDR3 DNA reads TGTGCCACCCCCGGACAGGATTCTTATGGCTACACCTTC. Translating gives CATPGQDSYGYTF. V gene TRBV2 combines with J gene TRBJ1-2; 7 bases match TRBD1. CDR1 is SNHLY and CDR2 is FYNNEI in the germline V gene. This CDR3 region has 13 residues. V lost 10 bases, J lost 5 bases, and 10 bases stayed unmatched.

This chain links TRBV20-1 with TRBJ1-4, with 12 bases aligning to TRBD1. Germline V gene sequence: CDR1 DFQATT, CDR2 SNEGSKA (reference sequence). The CDR3 loop spans 16 amino acids. After removal of 6 bases from V and 7 bases from J, the junction contained 12 bases not matched to a gene. For the CDR3, the DNA is TGCAGTGCAGAATGGGACAGGGGGCGCGGATTTGAAAAACTGTTTTTT. Protein sequence: CSAEWDRGRGFEKLFF.